The present T cell receptor (beta chain) was sequenced within a study of blood T cell repertoires in COVID-19. In germline, CDR1 is SGHAT, CDR2 FQNNGV. The ends lost 4 bases at V and 6 bases at J; junction bases unmatched: 9. The CDR3 runs 16 residues. Per the study methods: Estimates of nucleated cell counts were drawn from the amplification of reference gene primers. Assay: immunoSEQ multiplex PCR; the TCRdb copy retains only in-frame clones and omits some. D and trimming come from the DNA, and the V and J calls and clone size come from that table. The repertoire consists of a few hundred thousand clones, with roughly 85% occurring once and the leading ten covering around 3.4%.

This clonotype originated in a woman between 18 and 29 years old with acute or convalescent COVID-19. The rearrangement joins TRBV11-2 to TRBJ2-3; TRBD2 aligns across 11 bases. Sequencing was carried out using peripheral blood. The CDR3 DNA follows: TGTGCCAGCAGCTCAGGAGGTAGCGGGGGGGCCGATACGCAGTATTTT. This translates into CASSSGGSGGADTQYF.